This TCR beta chain was found in a study of shared clonotypes between healthy human individuals. The repertoire was sequenced with immunoSEQ multiplex PCR; TCRdb's copy has only in-frame clones and lacks some. The table has over 2 million clones, 95% seen once. V was pared by 5 bases and J by 0 bases, with 11 bases between. Germline CDR1 reads SGHTA; CDR2 reads FQGTGA. There are 14 residues in the CDR3. Sequenced material: naive CD4+ T cells sorted from blood. Noted subset: CD45RA+ positively selected. The sequence was obtained from a man between 18 and 29 years old in good health. The chain links TRBV7-3 to TRBJ2-7, with TRBD1 as a possible D gene (5 bases). In DNA, the CDR3 is TGTGCCAGCAGCCGCCGCAGGGACTCCTACGAGCAGTACTTC. It encodes CASSRRRDSYEQYF. Variable domain in full (rest from reference TRBV7-3 and TRBJ2-7): GAGVSQTPSNKVTEKGKYVELRCDPISGHTALYWYRQSLGQGPEFLIYFQGTGAADDSGLPNDRFFAVRPEGSVSTLKIQRTERGDSAVYLCASSRRRDSYEQYFGPGTRLTVT.